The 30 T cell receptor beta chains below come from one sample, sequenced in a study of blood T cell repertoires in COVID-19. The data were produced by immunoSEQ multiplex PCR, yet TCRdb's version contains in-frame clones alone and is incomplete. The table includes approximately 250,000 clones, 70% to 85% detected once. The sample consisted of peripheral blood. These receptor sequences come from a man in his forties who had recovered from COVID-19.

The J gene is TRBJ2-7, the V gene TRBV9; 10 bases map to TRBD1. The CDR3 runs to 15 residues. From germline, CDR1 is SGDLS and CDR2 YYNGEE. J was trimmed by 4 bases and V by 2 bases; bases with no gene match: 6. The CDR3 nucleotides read TGTGCCAGCAGCGTTTCCGGGACAGGGGTTTACGAGCAGTACTTC. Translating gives CASSVSGTGVYEQYF.

This chain's CDR3 is CASSVATTSGHLPSPNEQFF. CDR3 nucleotides: TGTGCCAGCAGCGTAGCTACGACTAGCGGGCACCTACCTTCCCCCAATGAGCAGTTCTTC. This rearrangement joins TRBV9 to TRBJ2-1; 10 positions agree with TRBD2. CDR3 length: 20 residues. Germline V gives CDR1 SGDLS, CDR2 YYNGEE. V dropped 0 bases and J dropped 6; count of bases not matched to a gene: 18. Variable domain in full (rest from reference TRBV9 and TRBJ2-1): DSGVTQTPKHLITATGQRVTLRCSPRSGDLSVYWYQQSLDQGLQFLIQYYNGEERAKGNILERFSAQQFPDLHSELNLSSLELGDSALYFCASSVATTSGHLPSPNEQFFGPGTRLTVL.

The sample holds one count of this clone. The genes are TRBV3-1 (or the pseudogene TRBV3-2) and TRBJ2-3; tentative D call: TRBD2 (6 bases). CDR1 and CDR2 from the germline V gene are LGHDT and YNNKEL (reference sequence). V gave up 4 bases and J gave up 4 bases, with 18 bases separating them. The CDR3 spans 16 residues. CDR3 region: CASSPRGRERADTQYF. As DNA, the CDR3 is TGTGCCAGCAGCCCCCGAGGACGGGAGCGAGCAGATACGCAGTATTTT.

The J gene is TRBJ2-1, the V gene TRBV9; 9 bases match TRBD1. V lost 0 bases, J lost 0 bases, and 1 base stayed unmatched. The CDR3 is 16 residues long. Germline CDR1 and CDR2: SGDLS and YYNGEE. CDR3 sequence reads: CASSVEGQGSYNEQFF. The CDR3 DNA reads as TGTGCCAGCAGCGTAGAGGGACAGGGCTCCTACAATGAGCAGTTCTTC.

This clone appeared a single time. CDR3 DNA sequence: TGTGCCAGCAGCACCTATCTCAGGGATCCTGAGCAGTTCTTC. Protein product: CASSTYLRDPEQFF. The V call is TRBV5-6, the J call TRBJ2-1; possible D gene TRBD1, 5 bases. The germline gives CDR1 SGHDT, CDR2 YYEEEE. The CDR3 contains 14 residues. V gave up 4 bases and J gave up 9 bases, with 17 bases separating them.

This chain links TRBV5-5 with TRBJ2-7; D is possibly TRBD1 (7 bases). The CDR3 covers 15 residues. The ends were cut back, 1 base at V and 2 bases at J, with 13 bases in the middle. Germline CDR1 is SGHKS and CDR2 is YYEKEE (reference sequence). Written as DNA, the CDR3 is TGTGCCAGCAGCTTGTCAGGGGGGATGACCTACGAGCAGTACTTC. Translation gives CASSLSGGMTYEQYF.

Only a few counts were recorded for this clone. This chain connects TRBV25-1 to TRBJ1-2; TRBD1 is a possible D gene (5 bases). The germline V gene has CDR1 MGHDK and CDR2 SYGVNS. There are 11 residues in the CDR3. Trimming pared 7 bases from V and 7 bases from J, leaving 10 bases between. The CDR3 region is CASMAGLGYTF. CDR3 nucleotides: TGTGCCAGCATGGCGGGACTTGGCTACACCTTC.

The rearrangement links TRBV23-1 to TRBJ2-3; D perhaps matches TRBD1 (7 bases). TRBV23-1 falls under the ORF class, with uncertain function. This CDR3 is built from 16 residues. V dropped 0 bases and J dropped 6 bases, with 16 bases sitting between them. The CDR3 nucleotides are TGCGCCAGCAGTCAATCGCAGGGGGTAGGAGGGGATACGCAGTATTTT. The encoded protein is CASSQSQGVGGDTQYF.

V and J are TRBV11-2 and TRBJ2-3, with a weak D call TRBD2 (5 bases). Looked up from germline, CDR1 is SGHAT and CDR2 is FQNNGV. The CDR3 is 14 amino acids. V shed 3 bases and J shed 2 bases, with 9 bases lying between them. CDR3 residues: CASSLDSYTDTQYF. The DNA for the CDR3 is TGTGCCAGCAGCTTGGACTCTTACACAGATACGCAGTATTTT.

CDR3 in DNA: TGTGCCAGCTCACCACAAGTCGCGGGGACTGAAGCTTTCTTT. It encodes CASSPQVAGTEAFF. V is TRBV18 and J is TRBJ1-1; D gene uncertain. The CDR3 spans 14 residues. The germline gives CDR1 KGHSH, CDR2 LQKENI. V was clipped by 1 base and J by 5 bases, with 11 bases between them.

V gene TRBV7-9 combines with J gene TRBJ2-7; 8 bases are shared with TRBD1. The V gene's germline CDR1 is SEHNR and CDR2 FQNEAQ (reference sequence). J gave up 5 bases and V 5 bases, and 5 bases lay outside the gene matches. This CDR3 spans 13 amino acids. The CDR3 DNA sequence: TGTGCCAGCAGCGTGACAGGGGCAAACGAGCAGTACTTC. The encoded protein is CASSVTGANEQYF.

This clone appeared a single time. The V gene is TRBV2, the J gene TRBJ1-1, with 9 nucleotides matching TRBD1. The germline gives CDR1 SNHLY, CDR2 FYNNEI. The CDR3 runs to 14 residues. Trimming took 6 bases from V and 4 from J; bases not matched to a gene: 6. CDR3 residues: CASRGDRVATEAFF. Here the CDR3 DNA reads TGTGCCAGCAGAGGGGACAGGGTGGCCACTGAAGCTTTCTTT.

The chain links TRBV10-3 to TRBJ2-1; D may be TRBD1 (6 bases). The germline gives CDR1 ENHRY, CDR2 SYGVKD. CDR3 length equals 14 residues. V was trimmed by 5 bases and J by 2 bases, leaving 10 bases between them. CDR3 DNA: TGTGCCATCAGTCCGGGACACACCTACAATGAGCAGTTCTTC. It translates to CAISPGHTYNEQFF.

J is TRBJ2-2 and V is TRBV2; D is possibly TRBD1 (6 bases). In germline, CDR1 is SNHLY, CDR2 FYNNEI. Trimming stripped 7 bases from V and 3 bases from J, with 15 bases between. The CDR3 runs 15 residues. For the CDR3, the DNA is TGTGCCAGCACTCGGTACAGGGTCGACACCGGGGAGCTGTTTTTT. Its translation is CASTRYRVDTGELFF.

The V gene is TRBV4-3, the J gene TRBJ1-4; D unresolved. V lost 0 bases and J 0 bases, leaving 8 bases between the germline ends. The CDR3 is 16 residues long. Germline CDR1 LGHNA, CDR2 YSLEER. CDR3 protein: CASSQDHRATNEKLFF. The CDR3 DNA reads TGCGCCAGCAGCCAAGATCACAGAGCAACTAATGAAAAACTGTTTTTT.

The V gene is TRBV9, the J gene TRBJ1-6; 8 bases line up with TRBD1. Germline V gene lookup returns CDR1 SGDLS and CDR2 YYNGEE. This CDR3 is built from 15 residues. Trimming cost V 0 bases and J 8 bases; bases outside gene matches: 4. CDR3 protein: CASSVVTGADSPLHF. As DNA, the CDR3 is TGTGCCAGCAGCGTAGTGACAGGGGCTGATTCACCCCTCCACTTT.

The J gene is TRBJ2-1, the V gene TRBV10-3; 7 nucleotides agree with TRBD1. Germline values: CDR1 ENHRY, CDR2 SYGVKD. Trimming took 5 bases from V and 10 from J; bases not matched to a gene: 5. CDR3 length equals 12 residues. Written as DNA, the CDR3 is TGTGCCATCAGTTACAGGGGTCGGGAGCAGTTCTTC. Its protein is CAISYRGREQFF.

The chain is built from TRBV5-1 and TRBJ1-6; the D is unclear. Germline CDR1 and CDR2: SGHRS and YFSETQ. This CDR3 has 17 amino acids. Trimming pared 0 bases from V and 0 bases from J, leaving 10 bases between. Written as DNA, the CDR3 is TGCGCCAGCAGCTTGGAGCGGACCAGCTCCTATAATTCACCCCTCCACTTT. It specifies CASSLERTSSYNSPLHF.

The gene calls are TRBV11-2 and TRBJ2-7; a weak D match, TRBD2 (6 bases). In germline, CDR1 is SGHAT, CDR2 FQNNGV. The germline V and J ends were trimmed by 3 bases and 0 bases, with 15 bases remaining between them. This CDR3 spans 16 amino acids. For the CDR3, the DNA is TGTGCCAGCAGCTTGGGAGGTCTGGCAGCCTCCTACGAGCAGTACTTC. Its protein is CASSLGGLAASYEQYF.

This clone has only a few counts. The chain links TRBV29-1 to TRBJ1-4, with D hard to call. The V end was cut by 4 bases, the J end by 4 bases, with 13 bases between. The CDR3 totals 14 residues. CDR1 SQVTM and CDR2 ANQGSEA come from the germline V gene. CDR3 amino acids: CSVAGDAGNEKLFF. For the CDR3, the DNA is TGCAGCGTTGCGGGCGACGCGGGTAATGAAAAACTGTTTTTT.

As DNA, the CDR3 is TGTGCCAGCAGCTCGGACAGTAACTATGGCTACACCTTC. Amino acids: CASSSDSNYGYTF. This sequence joins TRBV5-4 and TRBJ1-2; a possible D gene is TRBD1 (6 bases). Trimming removed 3 bases from V and 1 base from J, with 7 bases in between. Germline V gene data show CDR1 as SGHNT and CDR2 as YYREEE (reference sequence). The CDR3 consists of 13 residues.

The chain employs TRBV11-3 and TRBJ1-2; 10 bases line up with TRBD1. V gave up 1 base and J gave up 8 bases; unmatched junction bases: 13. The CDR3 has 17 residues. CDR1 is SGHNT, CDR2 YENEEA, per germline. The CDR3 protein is CASSLGRWGQGQSGYTF. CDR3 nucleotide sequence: TGTGCCAGCAGCTTAGGGCGGTGGGGACAGGGGCAGTCGGGCTACACCTTC.

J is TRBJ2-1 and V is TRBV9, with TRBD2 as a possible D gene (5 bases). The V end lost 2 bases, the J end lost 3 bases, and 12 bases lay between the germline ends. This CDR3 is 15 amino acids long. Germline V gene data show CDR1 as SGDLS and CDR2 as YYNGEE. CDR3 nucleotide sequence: TGTGCCAGCAGCGTCCGGGATATGCGCTACAATGAGCAGTTCTTC. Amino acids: CASSVRDMRYNEQFF.

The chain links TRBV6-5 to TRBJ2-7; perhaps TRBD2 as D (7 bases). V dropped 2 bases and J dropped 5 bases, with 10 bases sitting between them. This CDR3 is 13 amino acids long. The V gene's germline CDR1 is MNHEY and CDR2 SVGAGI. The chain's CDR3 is CASSYGGANEQYF. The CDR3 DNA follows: TGTGCCAGCAGTTACGGGGGGGCAAACGAGCAGTACTTC.

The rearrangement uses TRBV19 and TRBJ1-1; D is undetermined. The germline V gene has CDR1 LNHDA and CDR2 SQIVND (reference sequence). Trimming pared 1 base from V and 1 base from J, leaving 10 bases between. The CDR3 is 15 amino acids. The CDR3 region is CASSIGRSTNTEAFF. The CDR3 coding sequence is TGTGCCAGTAGTATAGGCAGGTCGACGAACACTGAAGCTTTCTTT.

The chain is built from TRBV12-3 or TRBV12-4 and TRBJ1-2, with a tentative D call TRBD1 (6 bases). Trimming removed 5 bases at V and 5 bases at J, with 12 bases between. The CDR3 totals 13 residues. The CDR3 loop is CASSGRGGYGYTF. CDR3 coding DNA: TGTGCCAGCAGTGGCCGAGGGGGATATGGCTACACCTTC.

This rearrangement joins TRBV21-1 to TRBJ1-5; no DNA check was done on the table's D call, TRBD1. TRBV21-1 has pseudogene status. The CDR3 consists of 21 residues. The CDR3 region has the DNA TGTGCCAGCAGCAAAGGAGAAGAACCGGGACAGGGAAATGATAGCAATCAGCCCCAGCATTTT. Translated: CASSKGEEPGQGNDSNQPQHF.

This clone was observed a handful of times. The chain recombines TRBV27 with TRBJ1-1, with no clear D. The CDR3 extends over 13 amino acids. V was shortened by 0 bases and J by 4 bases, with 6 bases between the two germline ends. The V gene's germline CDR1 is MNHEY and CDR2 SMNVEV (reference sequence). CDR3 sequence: CASSLSRGTEAFF. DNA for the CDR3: TGTGCCAGCAGTTTATCGCGGGGCACTGAAGCTTTCTTT.

The CDR3 reads CASSLDRGSSYNSPLHF. CDR3 DNA sequence: TGTGCCAGCAGCTTGGATAGGGGGTCCTCCTATAATTCACCCCTCCACTTT. The chain links TRBV5-4 to TRBJ1-6, with D maybe TRBD1 (6 bases). Germline CDR1 and CDR2: SGHNT and YYREEE (reference sequence). The ends were cut back, 0 bases at V and 0 bases at J, with 10 bases in the middle. The CDR3 loop spans 17 amino acids.

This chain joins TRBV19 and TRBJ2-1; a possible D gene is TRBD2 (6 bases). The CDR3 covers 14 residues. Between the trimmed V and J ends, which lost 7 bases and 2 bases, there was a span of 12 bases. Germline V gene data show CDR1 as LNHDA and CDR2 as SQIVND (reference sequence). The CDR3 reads CASTRGGAYNEQFF. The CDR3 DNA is TGTGCCAGTACCCGGGGCGGGGCCTACAATGAGCAGTTCTTC.